Listed below are T cell receptor beta chains from one sample, sequenced in a study of blood T cell repertoires in COVID-19. Repertoires were generated with immunoSEQ multiplex PCR, while TCRdb's copy carries only in-frame clones and drops some. The sample carries 200,000 to 300,000 clones, around 90% recorded once. Sequencing used peripheral blood. These receptors came from a woman aged 30 to 39 with acute or convalescent COVID-19. The conserved cysteine and the conserved F or W are not part of the CDR3 here.

V gene	J gene	CDR3 protein
TRBV5-4	TRBJ2-1	ASSLVSGSYNEQF
TRBV6-2/TRBV6-3	TRBJ2-7	ASSYSLAGSRSYEQY
TRBV11-3	TRBJ2-7	ASSLVAGDSYEQY
TRBV30	TRBJ1-6	AWGGSSPLH
TRBV15	TRBJ2-1	ATSRDIRTGNNEQF
TRBV21-1	TRBJ2-3	ASSPPRRGPMSN
TRBV6-5	TRBJ2-7	ASRDRVAEQY
TRBV7-2	TRBJ2-7	ASSRDSYSYEQY
TRBV19	TRBJ2-1	ASSIGAGIHNEQF
TRBV27	TRBJ2-1	ASSFRLAGANEQF
TRBV18	TRBJ2-7	ASSPQGEKDYEQY
TRBV7-3	TRBJ1-2	ASSLGPTGDGYT
TRBV11-2	TRBJ2-1	ASSPVAGYYNEQF
TRBV25-1	TRBJ1-2	ASSPGGARGYT
TRBV5-4	TRBJ1-1	ASSPRQGVEAF
TRBV3-1/TRBV3-2	TRBJ2-2	ASSGPGTGAGSNTGELF
TRBV13	TRBJ2-3	ASSVMAGSTDTQY
TRBV4-1	TRBJ2-1	ASSQPGGRSYNEQF
TRBV18	TRBJ2-2	ASSASRKNTGELF
TRBV7-2	TRBJ1-2	ASSFRSVGGYT
TRBV7-9	TRBJ2-7	ASSFSGEQY
TRBV19	TRBJ1-1	ASSISRGKSMNTEAF
TRBV11-2	TRBJ1-2	ASMNLGQGYNGYT
TRBV7-2	TRBJ2-1	ASSFVAGYSYNEQF
TRBV19	TRBJ1-2	ASTLGRLNYGYT
TRBV5-6	TRBJ2-5	ASSLIGSDQETQY
TRBV7-9	TRBJ2-2	ASSPGGNTGELF
TRBV5-1	TRBJ1-4	ASSLGGVGTNEKLF
TRBV9	TRBJ2-1	ASSVSGRHNNEQF